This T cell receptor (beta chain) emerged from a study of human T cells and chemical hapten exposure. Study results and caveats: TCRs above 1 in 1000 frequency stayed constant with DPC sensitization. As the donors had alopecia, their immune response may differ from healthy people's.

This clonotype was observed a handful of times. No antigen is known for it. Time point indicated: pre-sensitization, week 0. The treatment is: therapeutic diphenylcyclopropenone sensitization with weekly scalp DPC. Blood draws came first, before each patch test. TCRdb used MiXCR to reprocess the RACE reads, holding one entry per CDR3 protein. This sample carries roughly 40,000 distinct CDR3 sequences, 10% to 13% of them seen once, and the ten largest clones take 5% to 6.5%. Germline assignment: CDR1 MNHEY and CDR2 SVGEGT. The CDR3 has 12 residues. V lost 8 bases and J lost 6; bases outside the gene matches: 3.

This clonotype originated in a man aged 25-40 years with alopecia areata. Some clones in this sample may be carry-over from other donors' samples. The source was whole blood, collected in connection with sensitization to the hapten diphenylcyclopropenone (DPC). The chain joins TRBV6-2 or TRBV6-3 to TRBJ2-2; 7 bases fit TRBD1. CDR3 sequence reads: CASRQGSGELFF. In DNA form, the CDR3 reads TGTGCCAGCCGACAGGGCTCCGGGGAGCTGTTTTTT.